This TCR beta chain derives from a study of cytomegalovirus exposure and HLA in healthy donors. The PCR ran on 60 Vbeta and 13 Jbeta primers. The table came from immunoSEQ multiplex PCR; TCRdb's copy has only in-frame clones and leaves some out. The table for this sample gives about 130,000 clones. What was sequenced was PBMCs. This receptor was obtained from a man younger than 35 in good health and CMV-seronegative.

CDR3 DNA: TGTGCCACAACCCCAGGGAAAAGGGCCCTCGAAGCTTTCTTT. Translating it yields CATTPGKRALEAFF. V is TRBV19 and J is TRBJ1-1; D may be TRBD1 (5 bases). CDR3 length equals 14 residues. Germline V gene sequence: CDR1 LNHDA, CDR2 SQIVND (reference sequence). V was pared by 10 bases and J by 8 bases, with 23 bases between.